This T cell receptor beta chain was identified in a study of response to subunit inactivated influenza vaccine. General study findings and limits: Each seasonal influenza vaccination recruits few new T cells, the authors suggested.

TCRdb itself ran the RT-PCR reads through MiXCR, one entry per CDR3 protein. Found here are roughly 570,000 distinct CDR3 sequences, about 15% of them singletons; the top ten hold around 10%. The CDR3 has 18 residues. Germline CDR1 LGHDT, CDR2 YNNKEL (reference sequence). V shed 5 bases and J 0 bases; nucleotides not matched to a gene: 13. In the case of this clonotype: Antigen unknown.

The gene calls are TRBV3-1 and TRBJ2-1, with 7 bases lining up with TRBD2. The source was PBMCs from blood, collected about 12 days after vaccination. This TCR was sampled from a man aged 50-59 years who received an inactivated influenza vaccine. CDR3 residues: CASSDQAGPASSYNEQFF. The CDR3 nucleotides read TGTGCCAGCAGCGACCAAGCGGGACCGGCTAGCTCCTACAATGAGCAGTTCTTC.